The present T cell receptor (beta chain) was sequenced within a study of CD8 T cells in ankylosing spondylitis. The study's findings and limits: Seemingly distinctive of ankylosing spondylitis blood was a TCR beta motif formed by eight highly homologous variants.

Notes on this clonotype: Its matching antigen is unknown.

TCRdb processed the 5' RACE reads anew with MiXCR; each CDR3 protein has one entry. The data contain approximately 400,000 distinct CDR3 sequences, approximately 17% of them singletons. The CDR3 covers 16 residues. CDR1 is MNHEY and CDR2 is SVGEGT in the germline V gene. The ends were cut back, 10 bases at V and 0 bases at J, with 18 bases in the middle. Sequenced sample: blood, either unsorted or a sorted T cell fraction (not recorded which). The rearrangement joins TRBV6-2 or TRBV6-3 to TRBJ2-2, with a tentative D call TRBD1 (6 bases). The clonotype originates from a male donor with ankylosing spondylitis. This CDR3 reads CATRDRTFANTGELFF. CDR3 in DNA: TGTGCCACCCGAGACAGGACGTTCGCGAACACCGGGGAGCTGTTTTTT.